This TCR beta chain was recovered during a study of blood T cell repertoires in COVID-19. Original processing methods: Reference gene primer amplification gave nucleated cell count estimates. TCRdb's copy holds only in-frame clones and misses some; the assay was immunoSEQ multiplex PCR. The V and J calls and clone size come from that table; D and trimming were worked out from the DNA. The repertoire has 250,000 to 300,000 clones, almost 85% of them found once; the top ten carry 4.5% to 6%. CDR1 and CDR2 from the germline V gene are LGHDT and YNNKEL (reference sequence). This CDR3 has 15 residues. V was shortened by 5 bases and J by 4 bases, with 17 bases between the two germline ends.

This chain uses TRBV3-1 (or the pseudogene TRBV3-2) with TRBJ1-2; D gene ambiguous. The sequence came from a man aged 50-59 years with active or convalescent COVID-19. The sequenced sample consisted of peripheral blood. CDR3 nucleotide sequence: TGTGCCAGCAGCTCCCGCGGGCAGACCATCTATGGCTACACCTTC. Protein sequence: CASSSRGQTIYGYTF.